Below, one T cell receptor (beta chain) is given with its context. Its antigen is unknown. PCR amplification relied on 60 Vbeta primers (plus 13 Jbeta primers). Here immunoSEQ multiplex PCR was the method, and the copy in TCRdb shows in-frame clones only, minus some. Here the sample spans 200,000 or so clones, around 83% being singletons. The trim removed 1 base at V and 6 bases at J, leaving 6 bases unmatched. CDR3 length equals 15 residues. Germline V gene data show CDR1 as LGHNA and CDR2 as YNFKEQ. This sample was included in a study of cytomegalovirus exposure and HLA in healthy donors. Study results and limitations: Certain sequence variants were highly shared and formed a cluster, and this cluster was likely a sequencing artifact.

The TCR was taken from a girl aged 10-17 years in good health and CMV-seronegative. V and J are TRBV4-2 and TRBJ2-1; 7 bases match TRBD2. The sequenced sample was PBMCs. CDR3 in DNA: TGTGCCAGCAGCCAAGGGACTAGTGGGACCAATGAGCAGTTCTTC. As protein: CASSQGTSGTNEQFF.